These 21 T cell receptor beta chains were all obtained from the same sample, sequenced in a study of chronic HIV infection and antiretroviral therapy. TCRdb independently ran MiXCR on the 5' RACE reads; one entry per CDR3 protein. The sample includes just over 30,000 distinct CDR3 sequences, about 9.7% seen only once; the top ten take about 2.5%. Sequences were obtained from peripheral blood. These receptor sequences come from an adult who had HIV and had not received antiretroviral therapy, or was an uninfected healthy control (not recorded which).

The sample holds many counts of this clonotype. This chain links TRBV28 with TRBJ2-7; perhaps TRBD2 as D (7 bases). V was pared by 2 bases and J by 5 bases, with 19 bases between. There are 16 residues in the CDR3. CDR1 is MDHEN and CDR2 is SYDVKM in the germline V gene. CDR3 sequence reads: CASSLPQGGGTNEQYF. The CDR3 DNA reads TGTGCCAGCAGTTTACCCCAAGGGGGAGGGACCAACGAGCAGTACTTC.

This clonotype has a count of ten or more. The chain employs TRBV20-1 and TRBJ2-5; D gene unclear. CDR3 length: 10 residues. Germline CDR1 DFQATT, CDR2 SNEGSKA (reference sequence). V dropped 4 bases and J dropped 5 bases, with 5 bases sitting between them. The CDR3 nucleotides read TGCAGTGCTACCATCGAGACCCAGTACTTC. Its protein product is CSATIETQYF.

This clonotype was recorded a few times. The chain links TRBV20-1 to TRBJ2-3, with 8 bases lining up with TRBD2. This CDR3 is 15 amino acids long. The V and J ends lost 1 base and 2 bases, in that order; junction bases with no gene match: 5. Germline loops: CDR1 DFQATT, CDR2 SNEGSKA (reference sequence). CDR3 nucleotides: TGCAGTGCTAGAGTAACTAGCGGTATCACAGATACGCAGTATTTT. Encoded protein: CSARVTSGITDTQYF.

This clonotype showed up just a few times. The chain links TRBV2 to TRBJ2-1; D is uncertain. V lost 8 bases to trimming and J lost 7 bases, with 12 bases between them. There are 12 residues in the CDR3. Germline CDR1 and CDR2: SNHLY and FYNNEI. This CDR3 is CASVVPRNEQFF. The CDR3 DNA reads TGTGCCAGCGTGGTCCCTAGAAATGAGCAGTTCTTC.

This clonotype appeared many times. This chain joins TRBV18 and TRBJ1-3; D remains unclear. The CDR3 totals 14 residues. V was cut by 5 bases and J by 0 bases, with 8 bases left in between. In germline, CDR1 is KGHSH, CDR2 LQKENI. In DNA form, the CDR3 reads TGTGCCAGCTCAACTATCTCCTCTGGAAACACCATATATTTT. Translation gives CASSTISSGNTIYF.

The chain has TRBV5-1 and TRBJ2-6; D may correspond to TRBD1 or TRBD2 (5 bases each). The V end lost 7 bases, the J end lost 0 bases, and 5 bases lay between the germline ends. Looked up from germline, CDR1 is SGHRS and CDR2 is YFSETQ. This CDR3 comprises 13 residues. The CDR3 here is CASGGSGANVLTF. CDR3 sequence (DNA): TGCGCCAGCGGGGGCTCTGGGGCCAACGTCCTGACTTTC.

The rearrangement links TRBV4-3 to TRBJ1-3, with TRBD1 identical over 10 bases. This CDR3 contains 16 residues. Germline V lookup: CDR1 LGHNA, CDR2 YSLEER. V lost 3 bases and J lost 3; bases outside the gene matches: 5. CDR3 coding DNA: TGCGCCAGCAGCCATAGACAGGGGGCGATTGGAAACACCATATATTTT. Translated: CASSHRQGAIGNTIYF.

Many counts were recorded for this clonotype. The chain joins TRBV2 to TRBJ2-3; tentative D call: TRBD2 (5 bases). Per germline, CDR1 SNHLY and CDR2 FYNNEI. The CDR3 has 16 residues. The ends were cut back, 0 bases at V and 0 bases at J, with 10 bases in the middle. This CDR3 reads CASSEAWTASTDTQYF. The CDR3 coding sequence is TGTGCCAGCAGTGAAGCGTGGACTGCTAGCACAGATACGCAGTATTTT. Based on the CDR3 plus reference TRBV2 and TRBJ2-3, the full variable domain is EPEVTQTPSHQVTQMGQEVILRCVPISNHLYFYWYRQILGQKVEFLVSFYNNEISEKSEIFDDQFSVERPDGSNFTLKIRSTKLEDSAMYFCASSEAWTASTDTQYFGPGTRLTVL.

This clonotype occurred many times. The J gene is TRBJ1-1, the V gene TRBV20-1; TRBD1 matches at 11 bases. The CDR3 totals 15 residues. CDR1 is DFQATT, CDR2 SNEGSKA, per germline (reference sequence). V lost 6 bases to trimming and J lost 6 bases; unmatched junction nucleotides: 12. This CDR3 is CSAINPGTGGSEAFF. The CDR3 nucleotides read TGCAGTGCGATAAACCCCGGGACAGGGGGTTCTGAAGCTTTCTTT.

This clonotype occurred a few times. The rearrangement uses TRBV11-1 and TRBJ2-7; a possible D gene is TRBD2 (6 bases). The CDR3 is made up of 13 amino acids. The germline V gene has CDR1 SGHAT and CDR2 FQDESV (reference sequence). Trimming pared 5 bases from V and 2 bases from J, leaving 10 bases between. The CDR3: CASSARLAYEQYF. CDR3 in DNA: TGTGCCAGCAGCGCCAGACTAGCCTACGAGCAGTACTTC.

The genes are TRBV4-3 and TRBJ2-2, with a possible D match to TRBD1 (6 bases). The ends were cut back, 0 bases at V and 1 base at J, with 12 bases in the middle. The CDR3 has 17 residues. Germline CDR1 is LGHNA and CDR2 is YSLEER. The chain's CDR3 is CASSQDHREKNTGELFF. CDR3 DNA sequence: TGCGCCAGCAGCCAAGATCACAGGGAAAAGAACACCGGGGAGCTGTTTTTT.

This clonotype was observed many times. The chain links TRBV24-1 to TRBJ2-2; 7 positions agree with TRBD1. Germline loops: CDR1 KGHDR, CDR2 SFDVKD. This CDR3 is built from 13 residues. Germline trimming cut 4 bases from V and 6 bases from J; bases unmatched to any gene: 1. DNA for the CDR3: TGTGCCACCAGTGAAACAGGGGCCGGGGAGCTGTTTTTT. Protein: CATSETGAGELFF.

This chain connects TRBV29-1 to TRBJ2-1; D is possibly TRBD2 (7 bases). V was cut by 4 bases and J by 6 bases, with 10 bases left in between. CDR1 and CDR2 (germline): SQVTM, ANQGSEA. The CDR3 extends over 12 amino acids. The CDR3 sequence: CSVGGGVNEQFF. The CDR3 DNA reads TGCAGCGTTGGAGGGGGGGTCAATGAGCAGTTCTTC.

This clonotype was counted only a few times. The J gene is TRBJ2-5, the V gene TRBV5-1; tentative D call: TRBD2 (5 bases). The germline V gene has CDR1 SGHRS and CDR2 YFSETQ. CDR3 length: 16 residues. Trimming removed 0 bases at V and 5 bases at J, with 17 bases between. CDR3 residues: CASSLAGMGSLETQYF. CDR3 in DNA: TGCGCCAGCAGCTTGGCCGGAATGGGGAGTCTGGAGACCCAGTACTTC.

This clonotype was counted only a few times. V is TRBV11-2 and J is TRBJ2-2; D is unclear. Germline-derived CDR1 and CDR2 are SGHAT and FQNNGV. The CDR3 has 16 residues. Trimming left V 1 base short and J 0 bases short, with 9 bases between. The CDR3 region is CASSLGALANTGELFF. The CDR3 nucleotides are TGTGCCAGCAGCTTAGGGGCTCTCGCGAACACCGGGGAGCTGTTTTTT.

The CDR3 sequence is CASRRLAEYNEQFF. The CDR3, as DNA: TGTGCCAGCAGGCGGCTAGCGGAATACAATGAGCAGTTCTTC. The rearrangement uses TRBV2 and TRBJ2-1, with 7 bases matching TRBD2. The germline V gene has CDR1 SNHLY and CDR2 FYNNEI. This CDR3 contains 14 residues. V trimming: 6 bases; J trimming: 4 bases; junction bases outside the gene matches: 6.

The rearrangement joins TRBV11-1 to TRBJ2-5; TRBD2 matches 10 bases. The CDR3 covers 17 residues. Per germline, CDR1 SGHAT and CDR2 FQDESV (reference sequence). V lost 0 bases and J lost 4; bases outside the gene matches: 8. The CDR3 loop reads CASSLASPSGRGETQYF. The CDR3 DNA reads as TGTGCCAGCAGCTTAGCTTCGCCTAGCGGGAGAGGAGAGACCCAGTACTTC.

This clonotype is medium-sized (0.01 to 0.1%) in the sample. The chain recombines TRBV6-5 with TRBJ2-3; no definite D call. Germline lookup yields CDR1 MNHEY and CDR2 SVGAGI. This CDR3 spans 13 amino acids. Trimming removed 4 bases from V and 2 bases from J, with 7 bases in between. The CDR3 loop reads CASSFASTDTQYF. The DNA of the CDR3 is TGTGCCAGCAGTTTCGCATCCACAGATACGCAGTATTTT.

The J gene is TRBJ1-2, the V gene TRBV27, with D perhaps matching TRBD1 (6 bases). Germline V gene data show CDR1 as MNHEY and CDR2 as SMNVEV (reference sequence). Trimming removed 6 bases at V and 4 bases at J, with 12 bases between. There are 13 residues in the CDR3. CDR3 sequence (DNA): TGTGCCAGCAGGCAGGGGCCTGCCTATGGCTACACCTTC. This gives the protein CASRQGPAYGYTF.

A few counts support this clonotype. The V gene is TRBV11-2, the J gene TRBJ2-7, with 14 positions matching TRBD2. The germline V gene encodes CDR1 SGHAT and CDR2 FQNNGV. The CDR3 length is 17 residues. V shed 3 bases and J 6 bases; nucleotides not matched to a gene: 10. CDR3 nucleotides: TGTGCCAGCAGCTTGACTAGCGGGAGGGCCAGAACTGGCGAGCAGTACTTC. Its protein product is CASSLTSGRARTGEQYF.

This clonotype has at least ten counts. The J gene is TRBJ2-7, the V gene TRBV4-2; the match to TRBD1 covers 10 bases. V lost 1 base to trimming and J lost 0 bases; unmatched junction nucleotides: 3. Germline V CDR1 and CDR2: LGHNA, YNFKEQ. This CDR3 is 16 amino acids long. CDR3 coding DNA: TGTGCCAGCAGCCAAGCCGGGACAGGGGCCTCCTACGAGCAGTACTTC. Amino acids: CASSQAGTGASYEQYF.